This is a list of T cell receptor beta chains from one sample in a study of CD8+CD57+ T cells in acquired aplastic anemia. Each CDR3 protein gets one entry after TCRdb re-called the reads with MiXCR. This sample has roughly 180,000 distinct CDR3 sequences, with 55% to 65% found just once. Sequencing input: sorted CD4+, CD8+, or CD8+CD57+ T cells (not recorded which) from PBMCs. Every receptor here comes from a human donor with aplastic anemia. CDR3s include the opening cysteine and the closing phenylalanine or tryptophan. A D gene is named only where the DNA matches it firmly. Clone size is stated in some rows and not others, as once, few, many or a class when expanded.

.,.,TRBV20-1,TRBJ2-7,CSARDNRLEQYF,TGCAGTGCTAGAGATAATAGGTTGGAGCAGTACTTC
.,.,TRBV10-3,TRBJ2-7,CASSPESYEQYF,TGTGCCTCAAGCCCCGAGAGTTACGAGCAGTACTTC
many,.,TRBV13,TRBJ1-2,CASSPRGMNYGYTF,TGTGCCAGCAGCCCCAGGGGCATGAACTATGGCTACACCTTC
.,.,TRBV7-2,TRBJ2-7,CASSLAGTNYEQYF,TGTGCCAGCAGCTTAGCCGGGACAAACTACGAGCAGTACTTC
.,TRBD2,TRBV7-6,TRBJ2-3,CASSPRTSGGGTDTQYF,TGTGCCAGCAGCCCTAGGACTAGCGGGGGAGGGACAGATACGCAGTATTTT
.,.,TRBV10-3,TRBJ2-6,CAISGGTGANVLTF,TGTGCCATCAGTGGGGGGACTGGGGCCAACGTCCTGACTTTC
.,.,TRBV5-5,TRBJ1-1,CASSLNQVWGEAFF,TGTGCCAGCAGCTTAAATCAGGTCTGGGGTGAAGCTTTCTTT
many,TRBD2,TRBV7-3,TRBJ2-1,CASSFTSGGINEQFF,TGTGCCAGCAGCTTCACTAGCGGGGGGATCAATGAGCAGTTCTTC
.,.,TRBV4-1,TRBJ1-1,CASSQEATRANTEAFF,TGCGCCAGCAGCCAAGAAGCCACAAGGGCGAACACTGAAGCTTTCTTT
.,.,TRBV5-6,TRBJ1-2,CASSLGGDGRGYTF,TGTGCCAGCAGCTTGGGAGGGGACGGGCGTGGCTACACCTTC
.,.,TRBV7-2,TRBJ1-5,CASSLLFTQGQTIIYSNQPQHF,TGTGCCAGCAGCTTATTGTTTACTCAGGGCCAGACCATCATTTATAGCAATCAGCCCCAGCATTTT
.,.,TRBV12-3/TRBV12-4,TRBJ1-2,CASSEEASGYTF,TGTGCCAGCAGTGAGGAGGCCAGTGGCTACACCTTC
.,.,TRBV7-3,TRBJ2-1,CASSFTRGNEQFF,TGTGCCAGCAGCTTTACTAGGGGCAATGAGCAGTTCTTC
.,TRBD2,TRBV20-1,TRBJ2-5,CSARDPGRAGETQYF,TGCAGTGCTAGAGATCCGGGGAGGGCGGGAGAGACCCAGTACTTC
.,.,TRBV10-3,TRBJ1-1,CAISEDRNTEAFF,TGTGCCATCAGCGAGGACAGGAACACTGAAGCTTTCTTT
.,.,TRBV7-7,TRBJ2-5,CASSLGTGSGETQYF,TGTGCCAGCAGCTTAGGTACAGGCTCCGGGGAGACCCAGTACTTC
.,.,TRBV15,TRBJ1-1,CATRGLRGTVEAFF,TGTGCCACCAGAGGGTTAAGGGGGACGGTTGAAGCTTTCTTT
many,TRBD1,TRBV2,TRBJ1-6,CASYLGTGGWDSPLHF,TGTGCCAGCTATCTCGGGACAGGGGGTTGGGATTCACCCCTCCACTTT
many,.,TRBV7-9,TRBJ1-1,CASSKGLVAEAFF,TGTGCCAGCAGCAAAGGACTAGTAGCTGAAGCTTTCTTT
.,.,TRBV29-1,TRBJ1-2,CSVEVGAGVGNYGYTF,TGCAGCGTTGAAGTAGGGGCAGGGGTCGGAAACTATGGCTACACCTTC
.,.,TRBV2,TRBJ2-5,CASSEFGARVGETQYF,TGTGCCAGCAGTGAATTTGGGGCCAGGGTGGGGGAGACCCAGTACTTC
.,.,TRBV28,TRBJ1-1,CASSLGQAIILNTEAFF,TGTGCCAGCAGTTTGGGGCAGGCCATTATTCTGAACACTGAAGCTTTCTTT
few,TRBD1,TRBV2,TRBJ1-2,CASSEDRAYGYTF,TGTGCCAGCAGCGAAGACAGGGCATATGGCTACACCTTC
many,.,TRBV7-8,TRBJ2-3,CASSLGTAYITDTQYF,TGTGCCAGCAGCTTAGGGACAGCATATATCACAGATACGCAGTATTTT
.,.,TRBV2,TRBJ1-2,CASSVGGGYTF,TGTGCCAGCAGCGTGGGGGGTGGCTACACCTTC
.,.,TRBV11-2,TRBJ1-4,CASSLSGEPNEKLFF,TGTGCCAGCAGCTTATCGGGGGAACCTAATGAAAAACTGTTTTTT
.,.,TRBV7-8,TRBJ2-3,CASSFSHGTDTQYF,TGTGCCAGCAGCTTTTCCCACGGGACAGATACGCAGTATTTT
.,TRBD1,TRBV6-5,TRBJ1-3,CASSADRGHGNTIYF,TGTGCCAGCAGTGCCGACAGGGGGCATGGAAACACCATATATTTT
.,TRBD2,TRBV7-8,TRBJ2-7,CASTWGGNPSYEQYF,TGTGCCAGCACCTGGGGGGGTAATCCGTCCTACGAGCAGTACTTC
once,.,TRBV29-1,TRBJ2-7,CSLGLHYEQYF,TGCAGTTTAGGACTCCACTACGAGCAGTACTTC
.,.,TRBV7-2,TRBJ1-2,CASSYDGLGYTF,TGTGCCAGCAGCTACGACGGGTTAGGCTACACCTTC
.,TRBD2,TRBV20-1,TRBJ2-7,CSARDHSGRSSHEQYF,TGCAGTGCTAGAGACCATAGCGGGCGGAGCTCCCACGAGCAGTACTTC
.,TRBD2,TRBV7-8,TRBJ2-3,CASSHRRGADTQYF,TGTGCCAGCAGCCATCGCCGGGGGGCAGATACGCAGTATTTT
.,.,TRBV15,TRBJ2-7,CATSRETGARGEQYF,TGTGCCACCAGCAGAGAGACAGGAGCGAGGGGCGAGCAATACTTC
.,.,TRBV27,TRBJ2-3,CASSYGPDTQYF,TGTGCCAGCAGTTACGGCCCAGATACGCAGTATTTT
many,.,TRBV6-5,TRBJ2-6,CASSDTSGANVLTF,TGTGCCAGCAGTGACACCTCTGGGGCCAACGTCCTGACTTTC
once,.,TRBV12-5,TRBJ2-5,CASRRNQETQYF,TGTGCTAGTCGTCGGAATCAAGAGACCCAGTACTTC
many,.,TRBV19,TRBJ2-7,CASSTSRGASYEQYF,TGTGCCAGTAGCACCTCCAGGGGTGCCTCCTACGAGCAGTACTTC
.,TRBD1,TRBV7-8,TRBJ1-1,CASSARTGGPEAFF,TGTGCCAGCAGCGCACGGACAGGGGGTCCTGAAGCTTTCTTT
.,TRBD1,TRBV19,TRBJ1-1,CASTDRGHSPTTEAFF,TGTGCCAGTACTGACAGGGGGCATTCCCCCACCACTGAAGCTTTCTTT
.,TRBD1,TRBV7-2,TRBJ1-5,CASSPRTGGSDQPQHF,TGTGCCAGCAGCCCTAGGACAGGGGGCTCGGATCAGCCCCAGCATTTT
.,.,TRBV7-9,TRBJ2-3,CASSQNRFPPDTQYF,TGTGCCAGCAGCCAGAACCGCTTCCCCCCAGATACGCAGTATTTT
.,.,TRBV20-1,TRBJ2-1,CSASGPGSGNEQFF,TGCAGTGCTAGCGGACCGGGGTCTGGCAATGAGCAGTTCTTC
many,.,TRBV19,TRBJ1-1,CASSKPPTNTEAFF,TGTGCCAGTAGTAAGCCACCCACGAACACTGAAGCTTTCTTT
many,.,TRBV4-1,TRBJ1-5,CASSQDKGGNQPQHF,TGCGCCAGCAGCCAAGACAAGGGGGGCAATCAGCCCCAGCATTTT
few,TRBD1,TRBV7-8,TRBJ2-7,CASSLGDRAHEQYF,TGTGCCAGCAGCTTAGGGGACAGGGCTCACGAGCAGTACTTC
many,.,TRBV6-6,TRBJ1-5,CASSYEWGRDHQPQHF,TGTGCCAGCAGTTACGAATGGGGGCGCGATCATCAGCCCCAGCATTTT
.,.,TRBV7-2,TRBJ1-4,CASSVQVGSEKLFF,TGTGCCAGCAGCGTCCAGGTGGGGAGTGAAAAACTGTTTTTT
many,TRBD2,TRBV19,TRBJ2-1,CASKPRGGSYNEQFF,TGTGCCAGTAAACCCCGGGGGGGCTCCTACAATGAGCAGTTCTTC
.,.,TRBV2,TRBJ1-6,CASIPGTLRYSPLHF,TGTGCCAGCATTCCAGGAACCCTTCGGTATTCACCCCTCCACTTT
.,.,TRBV7-6,TRBJ2-7,CASSFTGKGEQYF,TGTGCCAGCAGCTTCACAGGGAAGGGCGAGCAGTACTTC